The TCR beta chain under discussion was sequenced for a study of T cell clones after liver transplantation. Sequencing used immunoSEQ multiplex PCR; TCRdb keeps in-frame clones, though not all of them. This table has nearly 55,000 clones, approximately 84% appearing once. From germline, CDR1 is SGHRS and CDR2 YFSETQ. The CDR3 runs 15 residues. J lost 7 bases, V lost 4 bases, and 12 bases had no gene match. This clone was seen a handful of times. In the same sample, other DNA sequences code for this CDR3. This TCR was sampled from a human donor who received a liver transplant. This chain connects TRBV5-1 to TRBJ2-7, with TRBD2 matching 9 bases. The material was CD4+ T cells from blood, obtained before liver transplant. DNA of the CDR3: TGCGCCAGCAGCATAACTGGGGCGGGGGGGCGAGAGCAGTACTTC. Translating gives CASSITGAGGREQYF.